This T cell receptor beta chain was identified in a study of graft-versus-host responses after intestinal transplantation. Whole-study context: All recipients got anti-thymocyte globulin induction, then tacrolimus and steroids for 3 to 4 years. General study points: Ileal or blood samples showed some GvH clones first, and such clones were also found in recipient marrow.

Sequencing used immunoSEQ multiplex PCR; TCRdb keeps in-frame clones, though not all of them. This sample has over 70,000 clones; around four fifths occur once, and the top ten carry about a sixth. CDR3 size: 12 residues. V lost 7 bases, J lost 3 bases, and 6 bases lay in between. CDR1 and CDR2 from the germline V gene are SEHNR and FQNEAQ (reference sequence). This clone showed up just once. Its specificity is unknown. The V call is TRBV7-9, the J call TRBJ2-2; D is undetermined. Source: unstimulated CD8+ T cells sorted from spleen or lymph node cells, taken before intestinal transplant. This clonotype was sampled from a human donor who received an intestinal transplant. The CDR3 coding sequence is TGTGCCAGCACCAGCTACACCGGGGAGCTGTTTTTT. Translated, it gives CASTSYTGELFF.